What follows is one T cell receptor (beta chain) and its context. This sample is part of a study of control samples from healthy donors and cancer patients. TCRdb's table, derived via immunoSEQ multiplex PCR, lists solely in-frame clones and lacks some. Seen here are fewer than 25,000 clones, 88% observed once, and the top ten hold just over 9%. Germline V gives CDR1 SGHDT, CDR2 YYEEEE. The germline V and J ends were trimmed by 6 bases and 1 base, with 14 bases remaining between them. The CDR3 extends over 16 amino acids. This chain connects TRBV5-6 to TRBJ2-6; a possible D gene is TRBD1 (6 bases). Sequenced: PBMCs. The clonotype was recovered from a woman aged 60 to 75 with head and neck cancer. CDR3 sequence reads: CASIPSGASGANVLTF. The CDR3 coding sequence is TGTGCCAGCATCCCCTCAGGGGCTTCTGGGGCCAACGTCCTGACTTTC. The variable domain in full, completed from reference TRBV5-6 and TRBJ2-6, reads DAGVTQSPTHLIKTRGQQVTLRCSPKSGHDTVSWYQQALGQGPQFIFQYYEEEERQRGNFPDRFSGHQFPNYSSELNVNALLLGDSALYLCASIPSGASGANVLTFGAGSRLTVL.